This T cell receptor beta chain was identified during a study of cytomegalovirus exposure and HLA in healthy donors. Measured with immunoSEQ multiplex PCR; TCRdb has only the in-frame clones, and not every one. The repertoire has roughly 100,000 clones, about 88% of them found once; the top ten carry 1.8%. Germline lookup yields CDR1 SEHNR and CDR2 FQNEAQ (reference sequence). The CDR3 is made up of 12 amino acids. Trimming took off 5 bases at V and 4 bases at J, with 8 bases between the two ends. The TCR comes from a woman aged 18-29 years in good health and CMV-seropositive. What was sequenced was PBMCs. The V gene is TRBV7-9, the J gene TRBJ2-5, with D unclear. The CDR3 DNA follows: TGTGCCAGCAGCCCCTCTAGAGAGACCCAGTACTTC. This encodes CASSPSRETQYF.